This entry is about one TCR beta chain. What it binds is not known. Trimming stripped 8 bases from V and 12 bases from J, with 15 bases between. The V gene's germline CDR1 is SNHLY and CDR2 FYNNEI. The CDR3 runs to 11 residues. This sample is drawn from a study of T cell responses to AZD1222 COVID-19 vaccine. Libraries were prepared by immunoSEQ multiplex PCR; TCRdb keeps only in-frame clonotypes and omits some of them. The table has tens of thousands of clones, 85% to 90% seen once; the top ten hold 10%. Notes on the study in general: Clonal diversity was possibly underestimated; the donors were predominantly white British and more often female. Unmutated variant regions are reportedly the target of nearly half of TCRs that are spike-specific.

The clonotype originates from an adult in good health. J is TRBJ2-3 and V is TRBV2, with D uncertain. Sequences were derived from peripheral blood, sampled on day 0 of AZD1222 vaccination. The CDR3 DNA sequence: TGTGCCAGCGGAGCCTCGAGTCGCCAGTATTTT. Amino acids: CASGASSRQYF.